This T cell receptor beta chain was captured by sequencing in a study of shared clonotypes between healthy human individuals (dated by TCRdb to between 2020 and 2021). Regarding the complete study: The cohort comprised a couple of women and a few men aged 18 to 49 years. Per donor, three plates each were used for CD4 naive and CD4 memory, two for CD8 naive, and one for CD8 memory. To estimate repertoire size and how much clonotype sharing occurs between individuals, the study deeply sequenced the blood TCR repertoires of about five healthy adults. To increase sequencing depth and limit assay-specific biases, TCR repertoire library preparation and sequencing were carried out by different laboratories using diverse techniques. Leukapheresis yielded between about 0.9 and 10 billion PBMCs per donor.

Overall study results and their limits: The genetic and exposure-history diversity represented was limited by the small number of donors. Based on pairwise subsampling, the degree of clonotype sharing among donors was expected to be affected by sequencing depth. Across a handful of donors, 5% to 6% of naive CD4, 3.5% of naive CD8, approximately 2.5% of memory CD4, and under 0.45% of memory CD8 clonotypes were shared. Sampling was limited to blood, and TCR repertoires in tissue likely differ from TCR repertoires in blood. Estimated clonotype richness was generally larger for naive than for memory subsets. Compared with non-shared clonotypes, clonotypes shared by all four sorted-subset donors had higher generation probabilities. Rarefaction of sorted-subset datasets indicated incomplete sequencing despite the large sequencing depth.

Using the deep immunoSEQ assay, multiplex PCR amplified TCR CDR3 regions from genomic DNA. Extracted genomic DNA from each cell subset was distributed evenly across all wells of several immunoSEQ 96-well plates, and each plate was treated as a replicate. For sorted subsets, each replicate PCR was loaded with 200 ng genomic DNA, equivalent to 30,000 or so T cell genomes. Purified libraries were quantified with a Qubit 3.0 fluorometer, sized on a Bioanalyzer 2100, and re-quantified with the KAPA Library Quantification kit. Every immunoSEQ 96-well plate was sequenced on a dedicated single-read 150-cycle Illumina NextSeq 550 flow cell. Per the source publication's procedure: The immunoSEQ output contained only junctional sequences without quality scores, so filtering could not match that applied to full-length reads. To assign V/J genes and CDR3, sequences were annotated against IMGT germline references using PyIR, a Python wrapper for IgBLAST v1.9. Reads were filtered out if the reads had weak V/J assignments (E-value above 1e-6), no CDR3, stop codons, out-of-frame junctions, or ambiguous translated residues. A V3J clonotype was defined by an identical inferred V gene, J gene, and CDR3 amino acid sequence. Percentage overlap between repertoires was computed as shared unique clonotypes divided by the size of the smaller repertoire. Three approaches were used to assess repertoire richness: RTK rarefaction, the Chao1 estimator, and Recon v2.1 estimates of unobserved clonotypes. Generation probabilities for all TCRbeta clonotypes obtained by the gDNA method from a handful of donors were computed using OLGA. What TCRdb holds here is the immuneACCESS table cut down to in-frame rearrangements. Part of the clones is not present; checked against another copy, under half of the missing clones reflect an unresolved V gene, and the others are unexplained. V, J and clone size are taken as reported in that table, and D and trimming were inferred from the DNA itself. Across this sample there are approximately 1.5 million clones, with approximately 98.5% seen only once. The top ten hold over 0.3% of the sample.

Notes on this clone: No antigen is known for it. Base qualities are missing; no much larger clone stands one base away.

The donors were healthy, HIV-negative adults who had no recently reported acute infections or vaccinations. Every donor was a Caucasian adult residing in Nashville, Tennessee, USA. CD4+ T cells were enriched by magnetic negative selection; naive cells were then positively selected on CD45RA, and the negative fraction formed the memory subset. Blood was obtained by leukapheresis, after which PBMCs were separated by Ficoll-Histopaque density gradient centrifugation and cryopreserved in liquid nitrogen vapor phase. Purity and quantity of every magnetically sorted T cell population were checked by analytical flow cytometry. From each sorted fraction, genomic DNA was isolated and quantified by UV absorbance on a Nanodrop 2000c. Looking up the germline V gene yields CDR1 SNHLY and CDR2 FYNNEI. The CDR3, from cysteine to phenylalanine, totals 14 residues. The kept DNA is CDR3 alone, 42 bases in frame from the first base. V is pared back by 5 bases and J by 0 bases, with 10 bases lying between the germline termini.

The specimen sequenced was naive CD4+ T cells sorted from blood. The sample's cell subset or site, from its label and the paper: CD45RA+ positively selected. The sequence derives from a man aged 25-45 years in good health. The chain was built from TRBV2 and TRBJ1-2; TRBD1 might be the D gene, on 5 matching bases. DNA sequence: TGTGCCAGCAGTCTCACAGGAGCTAACTATGGCTACACCTTC. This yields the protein CASSLTGANYGYTF.